This T cell receptor beta chain was identified during a study of blood T cell repertoires in COVID-19. TCRdb's table, derived via immunoSEQ multiplex PCR, lists solely in-frame clones and lacks some. This sample has about 370,000 clones, with around 91% found just once. This CDR3 has 15 residues. J lost 8 bases, V lost 3 bases, and 10 bases had no gene match. Germline V gene data show CDR1 as LNHDA and CDR2 as SQIVND (reference sequence). The TCR originated in a man between 18 and 35 years old who had recovered from COVID-19. The sample comprised PBMCs or T cells enriched from blood (not recorded which). The V gene is TRBV19, the J gene TRBJ1-2; 9 nucleotides align to TRBD1. The CDR3 sequence is CASSILPDRGRGYTF. The CDR3 DNA reads as TGTGCCAGTAGTATCCTCCCGGACAGGGGACGCGGCTACACCTTC.